The sequence of this TCR beta chain was determined in a study of blood T cell repertoires in COVID-19. Profiling relied on immunoSEQ multiplex PCR, and the TCRdb table lists in-frame clones only, not all of them. The table records fewer than 250,000 clones, roughly 80% of them present only once. Germline CDR1 is LNHDA and CDR2 is SQIVND (reference sequence). The CDR3 runs to 15 residues. The J segment lost 5 bases and the V segment lost 6 bases, leaving 7 bases of the junction unmatched. This sequence originates from a woman aged 45-59 years with acute or convalescent COVID-19. Material: peripheral blood. The chain recombines TRBV19 with TRBJ2-1; TRBD2 aligns across 10 bases. In DNA, the CDR3 is TGTGCCAGTAGATCCCAAGCGGGGGGGAACAATGAGCAGTTCTTC. Residues: CASRSQAGGNNEQFF.